This T cell receptor (beta chain) originates from a study of CD8 T cells in Susac syndrome. In this sample, this clonotype turned up once. This CDR3 contains 14 residues. Per the germline V gene, CDR1 is SEHNR and CDR2 is FQNEAQ (reference sequence). The V end lost 1 base, the J end lost 8 bases, and 14 bases lay between the germline ends. The RNA input was roughly 0.5 to 1 ug, and it was reverse transcribed with random hexamers. Across 54 Vbeta and 13 Jbeta, TCR beta CDR3 was amplified with immunoSEQ multiplex PCR. TCRdb fed the immunoSEQ multiplex PCR reads into MiXCR, producing one record per CDR3 protein. The sample has over 150,000 distinct CDR3 sequences, 85% to 95% seen once. CD8+ and CD4+ T cells from blood underwent TCR beta sequencing. Relapsing-remitting disease, either stable or active, was present in the treatment-naive patients who were the multiple sclerosis controls. While CD8+ and CD4+ T cells were isolated negatively, TEMRA cells were enriched by FACS.

The chain has TRBV7-9 and TRBJ1-2, with D unclear. The specimen was CD4+ T cells from PBMCs. The receptor's source is a human donor with multiple sclerosis. DNA of the CDR3: TGTGCCAGCAGCTTAGTTGGCTCTTCGGCAGGCTACACCTTC. Encoded protein: CASSLVGSSAGYTF.